The clone carrying this TCR beta chain was seen repeatedly, ten times or more. What it binds is unknown. This record belongs to a study of CD8 T cells in ankylosing spondylitis. Trimming took 5 bases from V and 12 from J; bases not matched to a gene: 12. The CDR3 has 14 residues. The V gene's germline CDR1 is MNHNS and CDR2 SASEGT. TCRdb itself ran the 5' RACE reads through MiXCR, one entry per CDR3 protein. This table has approximately 520,000 distinct CDR3 sequences, less than 6% appearing once. Regarding the study as a whole: Made up of 7 to 9 highly homologous variants, a TCR beta motif appeared characteristic of ankylosing spondylitis blood. Reported data indicate significant enrichment of disease-linked clones within matched ankylosing spondylitis synovial fluid. Past studies reported some motif variants in reactive arthritis synovial fluid and blood.

Sequencing was performed on blood, either unsorted or a sorted T cell fraction (not recorded which). The V gene is TRBV6-1, the J gene TRBJ1-1; 10 nucleotides agree with TRBD1. The receptor comes from a male donor with ankylosing spondylitis. This CDR3 reads CASSILTGQGTTFF. The CDR3 DNA is TGTGCCAGCAGTATCTTAACGGGACAGGGGACAACTTTCTTT.